Listed below are T cell receptor beta chains from one sample, sequenced in a study of blood T cell repertoires in COVID-19. Produced via immunoSEQ multiplex PCR; TCRdb's table is partial and in-frame only. The sample has some 90,000 clones; around 85% are singletons. What was sequenced was peripheral blood. The receptors shown here come from a woman aged 55-69 years with COVID-19, enrolled during active disease. Both conserved end residues are part of each CDR3. D genes are given only for firm matches. Expanded clones get a size class; other rows say once, few or many, or leave the size out.

j_gene: TRBJ1-2; d_gene: .; v_gene: TRBV9; abundance: .; CDR3aa: CASSPSGGMGGYTF; CDR3nt: TGTGCCAGCAGCCCCTCCGGGGGAATGGGTGGCTACACCTTC
j_gene: TRBJ2-1; d_gene: TRBD2; v_gene: TRBV6-5; abundance: .; CDR3aa: CASGRLAGEQFF; CDR3nt: TGTGCCAGCGGCCGACTAGCTGGTGAGCAGTTCTTC
j_gene: TRBJ2-1; d_gene: .; v_gene: TRBV11-3; abundance: .; CDR3aa: CASSDPSREQFF; CDR3nt: TGTGCCAGCAGCGACCCGTCTAGGGAGCAGTTCTTC
j_gene: TRBJ1-5; d_gene: .; v_gene: TRBV4-2; abundance: few; CDR3aa: CASSQERGGLQPQHF; CDR3nt: TGTGCCAGCAGCCAAGAAAGGGGGGGCTTACAGCCCCAGCATTTT
j_gene: TRBJ1-5; d_gene: .; v_gene: TRBV6-5; abundance: .; CDR3aa: CASSTWTVSNQPQHF; CDR3nt: TGTGCCAGCAGCACCTGGACAGTTAGCAATCAGCCCCAGCATTTT
j_gene: TRBJ2-1; d_gene: TRBD1; v_gene: TRBV27; abundance: .; CDR3aa: CASSQPQGVGAYNEQFF; CDR3nt: TGTGCCAGCAGTCAGCCACAGGGGGTAGGCGCCTACAATGAGCAGTTCTTC
j_gene: TRBJ1-2; d_gene: .; v_gene: TRBV6-2/TRBV6-3; abundance: .; CDR3aa: CASSVGGPLNYGYTF; CDR3nt: TGTGCCAGCAGTGTGGGGGGGCCGTTGAACTATGGCTACACCTTC
j_gene: TRBJ1-3; d_gene: .; v_gene: TRBV6-6; abundance: few; CDR3aa: CASSYRTGTGNTIYF; CDR3nt: TGTGCCAGCAGTTACAGGACTGGGACTGGAAACACCATATATTTT
j_gene: TRBJ1-1; d_gene: .; v_gene: TRBV6-2/TRBV6-3; abundance: .; CDR3aa: CASSYSSVMAGNTEAFF; CDR3nt: TGTGCCAGCAGTTACTCGAGCGTGATGGCGGGGAACACTGAAGCTTTCTTT
j_gene: TRBJ1-5; d_gene: .; v_gene: TRBV30; abundance: .; CDR3aa: CAWSQGFSNQPQHF; CDR3nt: TGTGCCTGGAGTCAGGGTTTTAGCAATCAGCCCCAGCATTTT
j_gene: TRBJ1-1; d_gene: .; v_gene: TRBV12-3/TRBV12-4; abundance: .; CDR3aa: CASSRRNTEAFF; CDR3nt: TGTGCCAGCAGTCGGAGGAACACTGAAGCTTTCTTT
j_gene: TRBJ2-3; d_gene: .; v_gene: TRBV6-5; abundance: .; CDR3aa: CASSKQVSTDTQYF; CDR3nt: TGTGCCAGCAGTAAACAGGTTAGCACAGATACGCAGTATTTT
j_gene: TRBJ1-2; d_gene: TRBD1; v_gene: TRBV5-4; abundance: .; CDR3aa: CASSWGTGDYGYTF; CDR3nt: TGTGCCAGCAGCTGGGGAACAGGGGATTATGGCTACACCTTC
j_gene: TRBJ2-5; d_gene: TRBD2; v_gene: TRBV5-1; abundance: .; CDR3aa: CASSLVPSGGLYQETQYF; CDR3nt: TGCGCCAGCAGCTTGGTGCCTAGCGGGGGCCTGTACCAAGAGACCCAGTACTTC
j_gene: TRBJ1-3; d_gene: .; v_gene: TRBV5-6; abundance: once; CDR3aa: CASSPRTDSSGNTIYF; CDR3nt: TGTGCCAGCAGCCCTAGAACGGACAGCTCTGGAAACACCATATATTTT
j_gene: TRBJ2-7; d_gene: .; v_gene: TRBV5-4; abundance: once; CDR3aa: CASSRRQGTYEQYF; CDR3nt: TGTGCCAGCAGCCGCCGGCAGGGGACCTACGAGCAGTACTTC
j_gene: TRBJ1-2; d_gene: .; v_gene: TRBV18; abundance: .; CDR3aa: CASSPGEDYGYTF; CDR3nt: TGTGCCAGCTCACCTGGGGAGGACTATGGCTACACCTTC
j_gene: TRBJ1-2; d_gene: TRBD1; v_gene: TRBV7-2; abundance: few; CDR3aa: CASSSHGQGMGYTF; CDR3nt: TGTGCCAGCAGCTCCCATGGACAGGGGATGGGCTACACCTTC
j_gene: TRBJ2-1; d_gene: TRBD2; v_gene: TRBV7-2; abundance: .; CDR3aa: CASSYRGGPYNEQFF; CDR3nt: TGTGCCAGCAGCTATCGCGGGGGGCCCTACAATGAGCAGTTCTTC
j_gene: TRBJ1-1; d_gene: .; v_gene: TRBV5-1; abundance: .; CDR3aa: CASSSWTMNTEAFF; CDR3nt: TGCGCCAGCAGCTCTTGGACAATGAACACTGAAGCTTTCTTT
j_gene: TRBJ2-3; d_gene: .; v_gene: TRBV12-3/TRBV12-4; abundance: .; CDR3aa: CASTRGDTQYF; CDR3nt: TGTGCCAGCACGAGGGGGGATACGCAGTATTTT
j_gene: TRBJ1-5; d_gene: TRBD1; v_gene: TRBV4-2; abundance: .; CDR3aa: CASSQGDRASNQPQHF; CDR3nt: TGTGCCAGCAGCCAAGGGGACAGGGCTTCGAATCAGCCCCAGCATTTT
j_gene: TRBJ2-3; d_gene: .; v_gene: TRBV5-1; abundance: .; CDR3aa: CASSLFGETDTQYF; CDR3nt: TGCGCCAGCAGCTTGTTCGGGGAAACTGATACGCAGTATTTT
j_gene: TRBJ1-1; d_gene: TRBD1; v_gene: TRBV6-2/TRBV6-3; abundance: .; CDR3aa: CASSWTGGTEAFF; CDR3nt: TGTGCCAGCAGTTGGACAGGGGGCACTGAAGCTTTCTTT
j_gene: TRBJ2-1; d_gene: .; v_gene: TRBV3-1/TRBV3-2; abundance: .; CDR3aa: CASSSRGGALSYNEQFF; CDR3nt: TGTGCCAGCAGCTCAAGGGGGGGCGCCCTCTCCTACAATGAGCAGTTCTTC
j_gene: TRBJ1-1; d_gene: .; v_gene: TRBV29-1; abundance: .; CDR3aa: CSLTRQLNTEAFF; CDR3nt: TGCAGCCTGACTCGACAGCTGAACACTGAAGCTTTCTTT
j_gene: TRBJ2-5; d_gene: TRBD1; v_gene: TRBV7-9; abundance: .; CDR3aa: CASSLGDRGQETQYF; CDR3nt: TGTGCCAGCAGCTTAGGGGACAGGGGCCAAGAGACCCAGTACTTC
j_gene: TRBJ1-6; d_gene: .; v_gene: TRBV6-5; abundance: .; CDR3aa: CASRGQGVRNSPLHF; CDR3nt: TGTGCCAGCAGAGGCCAGGGCGTACGGAATTCACCCCTCCACTTT
j_gene: TRBJ1-1; d_gene: .; v_gene: TRBV6-5; abundance: .; CDR3aa: CASSYGGGLSFAEAFF; CDR3nt: TGTGCCAGCAGCTACGGGGGGGGGCTCTCGTTCGCTGAAGCTTTCTTT
j_gene: TRBJ1-4; d_gene: .; v_gene: TRBV7-2; abundance: .; CDR3aa: CASSLDSGEKLFF; CDR3nt: TGTGCCAGCAGCTTAGACAGTGGCGAAAAACTGTTTTTT
j_gene: TRBJ1-2; d_gene: TRBD1; v_gene: TRBV7-6; abundance: .; CDR3aa: CASSLAQTGVGYTF; CDR3nt: TGTGCCAGCAGCTTAGCCCAAACAGGGGTTGGCTACACCTTC
j_gene: TRBJ2-5; d_gene: .; v_gene: TRBV7-2; abundance: .; CDR3aa: CASSLAGISTREETQYF; CDR3nt: TGTGCCAGCAGCTTAGCCGGCATTTCGACCCGGGAGGAGACCCAGTACTTC
j_gene: TRBJ2-6; d_gene: .; v_gene: TRBV6-5; abundance: few; CDR3aa: CATAESGANVLTF; CDR3nt: TGTGCCACGGCGGAGTCTGGGGCCAACGTCCTGACTTTC
j_gene: TRBJ2-5; d_gene: .; v_gene: TRBV4-3; abundance: .; CDR3aa: CASSQRQEETQYF; CDR3nt: TGCGCCAGCAGCCAGCGACAGGAAGAGACCCAGTACTTC
j_gene: TRBJ2-1; d_gene: TRBD2; v_gene: TRBV14; abundance: .; CDR3aa: CASSQVSSSGAYNEQFF; CDR3nt: TGTGCCAGCAGCCAAGTTAGTTCTAGCGGGGCTTACAATGAGCAGTTCTTC
j_gene: TRBJ1-1; d_gene: .; v_gene: TRBV10-3; abundance: .; CDR3aa: CAISDTVNTEAFF; CDR3nt: TGTGCCATCAGTGACACAGTGAACACTGAAGCTTTCTTT
j_gene: TRBJ1-3; d_gene: TRBD1; v_gene: TRBV7-8; abundance: .; CDR3aa: CASSSGQEGNTIYF; CDR3nt: TGTGCCAGCAGCTCAGGACAGGAAGGAAACACCATATATTTT
j_gene: TRBJ1-2; d_gene: .; v_gene: TRBV6-2/TRBV6-3; abundance: .; CDR3aa: CASSDLVGHPNYGYTF; CDR3nt: TGTGCCAGCAGCGACCTGGTGGGACATCCTAACTATGGCTACACCTTC
j_gene: TRBJ1-3; d_gene: .; v_gene: TRBV2; abundance: .; CDR3aa: CASIRGRNSGNTIYF; CDR3nt: TGTGCCAGCATAAGGGGAAGAAACTCTGGAAACACCATATATTTT
j_gene: TRBJ2-3; d_gene: TRBD2; v_gene: TRBV19; abundance: .; CDR3aa: CASSILAGYDTQYF; CDR3nt: TGTGCCAGTAGTATACTAGCGGGGTATGATACGCAGTATTTT
j_gene: TRBJ1-5; d_gene: .; v_gene: TRBV19; abundance: .; CDR3aa: CASSTPTDYSNQPQHF; CDR3nt: TGTGCCAGTAGTACCCCGACAGATTATAGCAATCAGCCCCAGCATTTT
j_gene: TRBJ2-7; d_gene: .; v_gene: TRBV7-9; abundance: few; CDR3aa: CASSSHDSQYF; CDR3nt: TGTGCCAGCAGCTCGCACGACAGCCAGTACTTC